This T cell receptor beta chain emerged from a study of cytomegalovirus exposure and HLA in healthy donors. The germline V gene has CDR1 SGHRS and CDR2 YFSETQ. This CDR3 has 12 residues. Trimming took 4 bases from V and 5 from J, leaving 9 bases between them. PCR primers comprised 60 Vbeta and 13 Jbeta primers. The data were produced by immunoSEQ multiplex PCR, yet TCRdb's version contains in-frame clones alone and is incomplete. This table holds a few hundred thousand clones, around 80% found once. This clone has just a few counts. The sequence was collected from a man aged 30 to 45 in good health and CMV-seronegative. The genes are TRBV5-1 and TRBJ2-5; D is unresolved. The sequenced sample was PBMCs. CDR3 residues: CASSPFRETQYF. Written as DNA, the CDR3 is TGCGCCAGCAGCCCGTTTCGGGAGACCCAGTACTTC.